This T cell receptor (beta chain) comes out of a study of CD8 T cells in ankylosing spondylitis. Overall study results and limits: It appeared that ankylosing spondylitis blood was characterized by a TCR beta motif of several highly homologous variants. Clones linked to disease were reported to show significant enrichment in matched ankylosing spondylitis synovial fluid.

TCRdb redid the calling of the 5' RACE reads with MiXCR, one entry per CDR3 protein. The sample holds approximately 300,000 distinct CDR3 sequences, approximately 20% seen once. Germline CDR1 SGHRS, CDR2 YFSETQ. The CDR3 sequence is 15 residues long. With V trimmed by 2 bases and J by 4 bases, 7 bases remained unmatched. This clonotype has only a few counts. Its antigen is not known. Input material: blood, either unsorted or a sorted T cell fraction (not recorded which). The TCR was taken from a male donor with ankylosing spondylitis or in good health (not recorded which). The chain links TRBV5-1 to TRBJ2-5; 8 bases align to TRBD2. CDR3 nucleotides: TGCGCCAGCAGCTTAAGGCGGGGGGCGAGAGAGACCCAGTACTTC. This sequence encodes CASSLRRGARETQYF.